These 16 T cell receptor beta chains were all obtained from the same sample, sequenced in a study of shared clonotypes between healthy human individuals. Terminally differentiated effector memory CD45RA+ cells were excluded from the naive CD8 cells, which were CD45RO-negative and positively selected for CCR7. Profiled with immunoSEQ multiplex PCR; TCRdb holds only in-frame clones, not every one. The table has more than 2 million clones, 80% to 95% seen once. Sequencing used naive CD8+ T cells from PBMCs. All receptors derive from a young man in good health. Some clones in this sample may be carry-over from other donors' samples.

This clone occurred a few times. This chain links TRBV19 with TRBJ2-2, with unresolved D. The CDR3 has 15 amino acids. V lost 5 bases, J lost 5 bases, and 15 bases lay in between. CDR1 is LNHDA, CDR2 SQIVND, per germline (reference sequence). The CDR3 protein is CASSPRPGGTGELFF. In DNA form, the CDR3 reads TGTGCCAGTAGTCCCCGCCCAGGTGGGACCGGGGAGCTGTTTTTT.

The chain links TRBV27 to TRBJ2-7; perhaps TRBD1 as D (6 bases). CDR3 size: 15 residues. Germline V lookup: CDR1 MNHEY, CDR2 SMNVEV (reference sequence). Trimming removed 5 bases from V and 1 base from J, with 15 bases in between. DNA for the CDR3: TGTGCCAGCAGTCCTCAGGGGCCCTATTCCTACGAGCAGTACTTC. Residues: CASSPQGPYSYEQYF.

The chain recombines TRBV19 with TRBJ1-1, with 7 bases that match TRBD1. The germline V gene encodes CDR1 LNHDA and CDR2 SQIVND (reference sequence). CDR3 size: 15 residues. J lost 0 bases, V lost 5 bases, and 6 bases had no gene match. The DNA for the CDR3 is TGTGCCAGTAGTCCGGGACAGCCTATGAACACTGAAGCTTTCTTT. It encodes CASSPGQPMNTEAFF.

This chain connects TRBV27 to TRBJ2-5, with D perhaps matching TRBD2 (7 bases). Germline V gene data show CDR1 as MNHEY and CDR2 as SMNVEV (reference sequence). The CDR3 length is 15 residues. V lost 1 base, J lost 4 bases, and 13 bases lay in between. CDR3 loop: CASSLLGGEGETQYF. In DNA form, the CDR3 reads TGTGCCAGCAGTTTATTAGGGGGGGAGGGAGAGACCCAGTACTTC.

The chain has TRBV6-4 and TRBJ2-2, with D possibly matching TRBD2 (8 bases). CDR3 length: 16 residues. From germline, CDR1 is MRHNA and CDR2 SNTAGT. V was pared by 4 bases and J by 5 bases, with 17 bases between. The CDR3, as DNA: TGTGCCAGCAGTGGGTTAGCGGGACAGCCTACCGGGGAGCTGTTTTTT. Amino acid sequence: CASSGLAGQPTGELFF.

The chain couples TRBV7-3 to TRBJ2-1; 9 nucleotides align to TRBD2. This CDR3 has 12 amino acids. V shed 5 bases, J shed 10 bases, and the junction held 3 bases outside the gene matches. The germline V gene has CDR1 SGHTA and CDR2 FQGTGA. CDR3 sequence: CASSPLAGEQFF. CDR3 DNA: TGTGCCAGCAGCCCTCTAGCGGGAGAGCAGTTCTTC.

The chain has TRBV30 and TRBJ2-7; possibly TRBD1 for D (5 bases). Trimming pared 2 bases from V and 3 bases from J, leaving 20 bases between. CDR1 and CDR2 (germline): GTSNPN, SVGIG (reference sequence). CDR3 size: 16 residues. CDR3 sequence reads: CAWSPLITGTNYEQYF. In DNA, the CDR3 is TGTGCCTGGAGTCCCCTAATAACAGGCACAAACTACGAGCAGTACTTC. Full variable domain (remainder filled in from reference TRBV30 and TRBJ2-7): SQTIHQWPATLVQPVGSPLSLECTVEGTSNPNLYWYRQAAGRGLQLLFYSVGIGQISSEVPQNLSASRPQDRQFILSSKKLLLSDSGFYLCAWSPLITGTNYEQYFGPGTRLTVT.

The sample holds one count of this clone. V usage is TRBV21-1 and J usage is TRBJ2-7. TRBV21-1 is an annotated pseudogene. CDR3 size: 16 residues. Written as DNA, the CDR3 is TGTGCCAGCAGCCACTCACCCGGGACGACGACCCACGAGCAGTACTTC. Its protein product is CASSHSPGTTTHEQYF.

V is TRBV7-6 and J is TRBJ1-2; TRBD1 agrees at 7 bases. Germline CDR1 reads SGHVS; CDR2 reads FNYEAQ. With V trimmed by 5 bases and J by 0 bases, 12 bases remained unmatched. The CDR3 sequence is 17 residues long. The CDR3 DNA reads as TGTGCCAGCAGCCCGCAGGGAAGACAGGGAGCTAACTATGGCTACACCTTC. Residues: CASSPQGRQGANYGYTF.

This chain uses TRBV10-2 with TRBJ2-5; the D is unclear. The V end was cut by 1 base, the J end by 3 bases, with 9 bases between. The CDR3 covers 14 residues. Germline-derived CDR1 and CDR2 are WSHSY and SAAADI. Written as DNA, the CDR3 is TGCGCCAGCAGTGAGTGGGCAGGAGAAGAGACCCAGTACTTC. Amino acids: CASSEWAGEETQYF.

This rearrangement joins TRBV7-9 to TRBJ2-7, with 8 bases that match TRBD1. CDR1 is SEHNR and CDR2 is FQNEAQ in the germline V gene (reference sequence). The CDR3 runs to 14 residues. V trimming: 4 bases; J trimming: 5 bases; junction bases outside the gene matches: 7. The CDR3, as DNA: TGTGCCAGCAGCTCAGGACAGGGTTGGCACGAGCAGTACTTC. This gives the protein CASSSGQGWHEQYF.

This chain links TRBV30 with TRBJ1-1; maybe TRBD1 (6 bases). The CDR3 runs to 13 residues. V was shortened by 0 bases and J by 11 bases, with 16 bases between the two germline ends. CDR1 is GTSNPN, CDR2 SVGIG, per germline (reference sequence). CDR3 nucleotide sequence: TGTGCCTGGAGTGTATGGGGGCCATCCCATGCTTTCTTT. This sequence encodes CAWSVWGPSHAFF.

This sequence joins TRBV15 and TRBJ2-7; 8 bases line up with TRBD1. V gave up 6 bases and J gave up 3 bases; unmatched junction bases: 1. Germline values: CDR1 LNHNV, CDR2 YYDKDF (reference sequence). This CDR3 has 12 amino acids. Here the CDR3 DNA reads TGTGCCACCAGTGACAGGGGCTACGAGCAGTACTTC. This translates into CATSDRGYEQYF.

This clone was detected once. V and J are TRBV6-5 and TRBJ1-4, with a weak D call TRBD1 (5 bases). Trimming took 6 bases from V and 8 from J, leaving 19 bases between them. The CDR3 spans 15 residues. Germline V gene lookup returns CDR1 MNHEY and CDR2 SVGAGI. For the CDR3, the DNA is TGTGCCAGCAGCTGGGACGGGGCGGCGACGGAAAAACTGTTTTTT. Translating gives CASSWDGAATEKLFF.

The V gene is TRBV7-3, the J gene TRBJ2-7, with D perhaps matching TRBD1 (6 bases). Germline V gives CDR1 SGHTA, CDR2 FQGTGA. This CDR3 is 13 amino acids long. Trimming pared 3 bases from V and 3 bases from J, leaving 9 bases between. CDR3 region: CASSFGQRYEQYF. Here the CDR3 DNA reads TGTGCCAGCAGCTTTGGACAGCGCTACGAGCAGTACTTC.

The chain is built from TRBV7-2 and TRBJ2-7; D is unresolved. Deletions cut 2 bases from V and 6 bases from J, with 8 bases between. This CDR3 spans 12 amino acids. Germline CDR1 reads SGHTA; CDR2 reads FQGNSA. Here the CDR3 reads CASSLSQSEQYF. The CDR3, as DNA: TGTGCCAGCAGCTTAAGTCAGTCCGAGCAGTACTTC.